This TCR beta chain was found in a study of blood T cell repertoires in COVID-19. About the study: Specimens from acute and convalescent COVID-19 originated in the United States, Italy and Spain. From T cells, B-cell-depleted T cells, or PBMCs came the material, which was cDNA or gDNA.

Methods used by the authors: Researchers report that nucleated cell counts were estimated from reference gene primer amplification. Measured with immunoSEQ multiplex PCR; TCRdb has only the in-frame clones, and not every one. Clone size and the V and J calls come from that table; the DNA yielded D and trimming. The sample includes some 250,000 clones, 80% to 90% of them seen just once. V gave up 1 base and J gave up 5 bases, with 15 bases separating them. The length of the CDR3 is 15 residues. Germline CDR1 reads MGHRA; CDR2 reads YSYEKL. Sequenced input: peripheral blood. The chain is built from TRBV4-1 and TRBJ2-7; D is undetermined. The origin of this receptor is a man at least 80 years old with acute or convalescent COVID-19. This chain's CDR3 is CASSQAGRGLHEQYF. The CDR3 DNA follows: TGCGCCAGCAGCCAAGCAGGCCGTGGGCTACACGAGCAGTACTTC.